This T cell receptor (beta chain) comes out of a study of blood T cell repertoires in COVID-19. Profiling relied on immunoSEQ multiplex PCR, and the TCRdb table lists in-frame clones only, not all of them. Altogether tens of thousands of clones are present, more than 65% being singletons, with the ten largest covering roughly a fifth. The ends were cut back, 6 bases at V and 6 bases at J, with 7 bases in the middle. The CDR3 is 11 amino acids. This TCR derives from a woman aged 80 or over with active or convalescent COVID-19. The V and J genes are TRBV12-3 or TRBV12-4 and TRBJ2-3; a weak D match, TRBD1 (6 bases). Sequencing used peripheral blood. Written as DNA, the CDR3 is TGTGCCAGCAGGGGGGCTGATACGCAGTATTTT. Protein: CASRGADTQYF.